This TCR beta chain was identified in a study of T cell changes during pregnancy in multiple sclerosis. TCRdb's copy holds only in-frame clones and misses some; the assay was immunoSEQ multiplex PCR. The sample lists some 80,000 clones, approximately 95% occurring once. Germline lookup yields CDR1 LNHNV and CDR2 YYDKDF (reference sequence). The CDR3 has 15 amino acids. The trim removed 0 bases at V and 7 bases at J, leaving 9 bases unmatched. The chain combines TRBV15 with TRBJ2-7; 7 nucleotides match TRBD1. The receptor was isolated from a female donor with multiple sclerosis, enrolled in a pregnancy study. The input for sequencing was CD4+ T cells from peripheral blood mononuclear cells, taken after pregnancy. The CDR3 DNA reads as TGTGCCACCAGCAGAGATAGACAGGGCTCGGGGGAGCAGTACTTC. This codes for CATSRDRQGSGEQYF.